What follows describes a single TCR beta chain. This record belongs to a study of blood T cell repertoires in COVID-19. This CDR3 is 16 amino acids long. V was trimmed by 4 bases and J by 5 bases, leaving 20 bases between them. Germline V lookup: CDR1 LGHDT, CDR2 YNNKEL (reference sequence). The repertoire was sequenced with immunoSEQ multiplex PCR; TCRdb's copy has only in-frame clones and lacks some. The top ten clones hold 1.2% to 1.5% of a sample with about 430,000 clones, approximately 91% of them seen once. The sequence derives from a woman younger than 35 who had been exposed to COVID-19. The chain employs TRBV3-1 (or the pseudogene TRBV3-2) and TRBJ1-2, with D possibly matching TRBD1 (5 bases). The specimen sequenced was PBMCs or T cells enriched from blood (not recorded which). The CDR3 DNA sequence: TGTGCCAGCAGCCCGAAAGGGGTGGACACCACATATGGCTACACCTTC. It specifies CASSPKGVDTTYGYTF.